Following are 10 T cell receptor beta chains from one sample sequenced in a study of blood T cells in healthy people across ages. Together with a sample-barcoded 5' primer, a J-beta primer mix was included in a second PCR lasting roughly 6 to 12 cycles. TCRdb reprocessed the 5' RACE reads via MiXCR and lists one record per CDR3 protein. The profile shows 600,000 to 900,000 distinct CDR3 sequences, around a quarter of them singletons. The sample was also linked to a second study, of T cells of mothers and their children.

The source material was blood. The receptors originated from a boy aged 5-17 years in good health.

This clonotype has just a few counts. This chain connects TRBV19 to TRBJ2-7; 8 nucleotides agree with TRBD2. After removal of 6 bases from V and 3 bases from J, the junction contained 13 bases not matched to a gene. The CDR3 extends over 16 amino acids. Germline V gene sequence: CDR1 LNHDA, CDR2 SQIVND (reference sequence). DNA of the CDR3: TGTGCCAGTAGCCGGCAGGTTGAGCGGGGGATCTACGAGCAGTACTTC. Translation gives CASSRQVERGIYEQYF. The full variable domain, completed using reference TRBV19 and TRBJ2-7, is DGGITQSPKYLFRKEGQNVTLSCEQNLNHDAMYWYRQDPGQGLRLIYYSQIVNDFQKGDIAEGYSVSREKKESFPLTVTSAQKNPTAFYLCASSRQVERGIYEQYFGPGTRLTVT.

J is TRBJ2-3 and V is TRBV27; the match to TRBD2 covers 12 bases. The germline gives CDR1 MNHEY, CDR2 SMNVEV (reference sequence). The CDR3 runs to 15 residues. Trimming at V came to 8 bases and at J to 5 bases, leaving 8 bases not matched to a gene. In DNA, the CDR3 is TGTGCCAGCGGCCTCCTAGCGGGGGGGGGAGATACGCAGTATTTT. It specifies CASGLLAGGGDTQYF.

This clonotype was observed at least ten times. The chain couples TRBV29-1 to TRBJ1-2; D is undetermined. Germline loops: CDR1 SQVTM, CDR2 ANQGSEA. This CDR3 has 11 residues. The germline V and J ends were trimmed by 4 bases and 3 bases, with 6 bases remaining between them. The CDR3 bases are TGCAGCGTTGGGGGTGACTATGGCTACACCTTC. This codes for CSVGGDYGYTF.

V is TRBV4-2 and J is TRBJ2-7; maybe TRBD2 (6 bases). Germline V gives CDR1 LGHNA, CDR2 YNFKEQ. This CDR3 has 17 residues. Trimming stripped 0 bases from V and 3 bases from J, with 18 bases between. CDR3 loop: CASSQDEHGEASYEQYF. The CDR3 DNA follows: TGTGCCAGCAGCCAAGATGAGCATGGGGAGGCGAGCTACGAGCAGTACTTC.

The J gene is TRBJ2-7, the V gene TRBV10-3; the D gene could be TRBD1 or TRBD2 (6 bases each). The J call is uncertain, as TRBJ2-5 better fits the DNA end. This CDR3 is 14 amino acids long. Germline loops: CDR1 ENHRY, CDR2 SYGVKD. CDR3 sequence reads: CAIKRGDPQETQYF. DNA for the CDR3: TGTGCCATCAAGAGGGGGGACCCCCAAGAGACCCAGTACTTC.

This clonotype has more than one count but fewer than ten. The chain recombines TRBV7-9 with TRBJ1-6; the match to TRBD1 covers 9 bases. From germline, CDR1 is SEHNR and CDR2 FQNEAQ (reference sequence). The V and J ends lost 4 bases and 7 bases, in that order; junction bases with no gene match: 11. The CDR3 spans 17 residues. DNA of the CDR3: TGTGCCAGCAGCTCCGGGACAGGGCGGTTGGGGAATTCACCCCTCCACTTT. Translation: CASSSGTGRLGNSPLHF.

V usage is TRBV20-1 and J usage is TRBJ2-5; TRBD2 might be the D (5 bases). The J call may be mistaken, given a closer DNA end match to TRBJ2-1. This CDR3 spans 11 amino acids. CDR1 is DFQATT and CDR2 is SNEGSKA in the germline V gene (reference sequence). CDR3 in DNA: TGCAGTGCTAGCGGGGTAGATGAGCAGTTCTTC. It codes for CSASGVDEQFF.

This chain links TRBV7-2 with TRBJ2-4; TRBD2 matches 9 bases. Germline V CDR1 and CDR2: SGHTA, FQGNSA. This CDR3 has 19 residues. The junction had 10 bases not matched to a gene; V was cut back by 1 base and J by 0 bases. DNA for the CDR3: TGTGCCAGCAGCTTAGGGCGGGTTAGCGGGGGTAAAGCCAAAAACATTCAGTACTTC. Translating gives CASSLGRVSGGKAKNIQYF.

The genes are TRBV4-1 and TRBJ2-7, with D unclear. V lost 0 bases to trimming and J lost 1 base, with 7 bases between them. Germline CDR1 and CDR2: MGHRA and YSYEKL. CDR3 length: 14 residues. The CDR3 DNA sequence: TGCGCCAGCAGCCAAGAGGTGTTGTCCTACGAGCAGTACTTC. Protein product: CASSQEVLSYEQYF.

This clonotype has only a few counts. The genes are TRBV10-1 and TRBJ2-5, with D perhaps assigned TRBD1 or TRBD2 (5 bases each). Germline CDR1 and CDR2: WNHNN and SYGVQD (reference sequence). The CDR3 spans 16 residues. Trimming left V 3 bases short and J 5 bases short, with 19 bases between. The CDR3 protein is CASSDQGVEQRETQYF. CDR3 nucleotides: TGCGCCAGCAGTGATCAAGGGGTAGAACAGCGGGAGACCCAGTACTTC.